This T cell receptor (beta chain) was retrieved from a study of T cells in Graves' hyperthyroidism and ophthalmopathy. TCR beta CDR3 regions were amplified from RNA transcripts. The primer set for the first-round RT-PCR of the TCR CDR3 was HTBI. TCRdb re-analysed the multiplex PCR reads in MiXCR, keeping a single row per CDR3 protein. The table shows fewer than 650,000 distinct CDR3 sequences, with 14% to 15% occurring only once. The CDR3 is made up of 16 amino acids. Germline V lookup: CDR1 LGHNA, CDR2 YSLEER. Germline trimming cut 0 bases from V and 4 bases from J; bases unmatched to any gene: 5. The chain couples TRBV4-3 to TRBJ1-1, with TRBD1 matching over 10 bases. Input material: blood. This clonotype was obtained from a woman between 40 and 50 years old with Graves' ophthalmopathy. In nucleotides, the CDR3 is TGCGCCAGCAGCCAAGACTGGGACAGGGGTGGCACTGAAGCTTTCTTT. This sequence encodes CASSQDWDRGGTEAFF.